This T cell receptor (beta chain) was observed in a study of immune evolution from preneoplasia to lung adenocarcinoma. Whole-study results and caveats: Normal lung had highest clonality; later lesions appeared denser, more diverse.

Concerning this clone: The antigen is undetermined.

Patients had resection in Japan or China between about 2013 and 2017. Sequenced by immunoSEQ multiplex PCR; TCRdb stores in-frame clones only, minus some. The data show about 14,000 clones, about four fifths seen once. Sequencing was done on a sample of FFPE minimally invasive lung adenocarcinoma tissue. The receptor comes from a person aged 70 to 79 with lung adenocarcinoma.

CDR3 in DNA: TGTGCCAGCAGCTCGGGACAGGGCGACTATGGCTACACCTTC. It encodes CASSSGQGDYGYTF. This chain links TRBV6-6 with TRBJ1-2; 9 bases match TRBD1. Trimming cost V 6 bases and J 3 bases; bases outside gene matches: 5. Germline V gives CDR1 MNHNY, CDR2 SVGAGI (reference sequence). The CDR3 is made up of 14 amino acids.